Sequencing of this TCR beta chain was carried out in a study of lymphopenia after photon versus proton radiotherapy. Trimming pared 11 bases from V and 13 bases from J, leaving 27 bases between. Germline V lookup: CDR1 WSHSY, CDR2 SAAADI. The CDR3 has 15 amino acids. Of note for this clone: Its specificity is not known.

Study results and caveats: Proton therapy kept repertoires fairly stable, unlike photons, which gained effector/memory cells. After the lymphocyte nadir, photon-treated repertoires showed oligoclonal expansion, especially of CD8+ Temra cells. In patients who died, overall survival fell as post-nadir TCR diversity dropped more.

Data came from immunoSEQ multiplex PCR; TCRdb stores just in-frame clones and leaves some out. The table includes about 33,000 clones, roughly 90% detected once. The TCR originated in a woman in her 50s with pancreatic cancer. The sample was peripheral blood, taken from a patient treated with photon-based radiotherapy. This chain connects TRBV10-2 to TRBJ2-6; possible D gene TRBD2, 6 bases. The CDR3 coding sequence is TGCGCCTCACTCTCTACCGACATAGCGGTAGGAGTCCTGACTTTC. Protein product: CASLSTDIAVGVLTF.